Sequencing of this TCR beta chain was carried out in a study of radiation and T cells in renal cell carcinoma. A few counts support this clone. Measured with immunoSEQ multiplex PCR; TCRdb has only the in-frame clones, and not every one. The sample gives about 150,000 clones, around 90% of which show up once; about 4.3% is in the top ten. Regarding time point: baseline pretreatment blood. Treatment in this sample: 15 Gy SBRT to primary tumor, nephrectomy 4 weeks later. Germline V lookup: CDR1 LNHDA, CDR2 SQIVND (reference sequence). J gave up 5 bases and V 4 bases, and 3 bases lay outside the gene matches. The length of the CDR3 is 13 residues.

This TCR was recovered from a woman between 70 and 85 years old with renal cell carcinoma. This sample comprised blood, obtained from a patient whose treatment included radiotherapy and nephrectomy. The V gene is TRBV19, the J gene TRBJ1-1, with 8 positions matching TRBD1. The chain's CDR3 is CASSTTGGTEAFF. The CDR3 nucleotides read TGTGCCAGTAGTACAACAGGGGGGACTGAAGCTTTCTTT.